This T cell receptor beta chain derives from a study of neurological immune-mediated disorders. Findings and caveats of the study: None of the features examined (clinical or MRI) was associated with the multiple sclerosis repertoire cluster.

The table lists this clonotype with many counts. Its antigen is currently unknown. A junction end diverges from the germline sequence, so it may reflect a read error. TCRdb analysed the 5' RACE reads with MiXCR anew, one entry per CDR3 protein. The sample includes 60,000 or so distinct CDR3 sequences, about 3.4% seen only once; the top ten take approximately 7.1%. The TCR comes from a woman aged 55-69 years with multiple sclerosis. Sequenced: PBMCs.

In DNA, the CDR3 is TGTGCCAGCGCACCAGGCCTAAAGACAGATGGCTACACCTTC. Amino acid sequence: CASAPGLKTDGYTF. The gene calls are TRBV18 and TRBJ1-2, with TRBD1 as a possible D gene (5 bases). The CDR3 runs to 14 residues. Germline V CDR1 and CDR2: KGHSH, LQKENI.